This TCR beta chain was recovered during a study of blood T cell repertoires in COVID-19. Study-wide context: Some COVID-19 samples were acute and others convalescent; all came from the United States, Italy and Spain. Sources were T cells, B-cell-depleted T cells, or PBMCs; the material itself was cDNA or gDNA.

Clones were read by immunoSEQ multiplex PCR, and TCRdb kept only the in-frame ones, dropping some. The data show some 99,000 clones, roughly 80% seen once. The sequenced material came from peripheral blood. The clonotype originates from a woman aged 80 or over with acute or convalescent COVID-19.

CDR3 amino acids: CASPRRGQAPFSGEQYV. CDR3 nucleotides: TGTGCCAGCCCCCGAAGGGGGCAGGCTCCCTTTTCTGGCGAGCAGTACGTC. The J gene is TRBJ2-7, the V gene TRBV28, with 7 bases identical to TRBD1. Unmatched junction bases numbered 22, after V lost 8 bases and J lost 6 bases. This CDR3 has 17 amino acids. Per the germline V gene, CDR1 is MDHEN and CDR2 is SYDVKM.